What follows is one T cell receptor beta chain and its context. Other DNA sequences in this sample translate to the same CDR3. The data stem from a study of blood T cell repertoires in COVID-19. Study overall: Specimens from acute and convalescent COVID-19 originated in the United States, Italy and Spain.

The CDR3 extends over 13 amino acids. Germline V gene data show CDR1 as LNHDA and CDR2 as SQIVND (reference sequence). Trimming took off 3 bases at V and 2 bases at J, with 7 bases between the two ends. The table came from immunoSEQ multiplex PCR; TCRdb's copy has only in-frame clones and leaves some out. The repertoire holds fewer than 150,000 clones, with more than 75% as singletons. The chain recombines TRBV19 with TRBJ1-1, with D maybe TRBD1 (6 bases). This sequence originates from a woman aged 40 to 50 with acute or convalescent COVID-19. What was sequenced was peripheral blood. The DNA of the CDR3 is TGTGCCAGTAGTATTGGGGGCAACACTGAAGCTTTCTTT. Amino acid sequence: CASSIGGNTEAFF.